The clone carrying this TCR beta chain was observed once. The germline V and J ends were trimmed by 1 base and 4 bases, with 7 bases remaining between them. CDR1 and CDR2 (germline): GTSNPN, SVGIG (reference sequence). The CDR3 spans 12 residues. The sample comes from a study of blood T cell repertoires in COVID-19. Study at large: PBMCs, B-cell-depleted T cells, or T cells provided the cDNA or gDNA that made up the material.

Participants reported their clinical history, and cohort assignment relied on those reports. Only in-frame clones appear in the TCRdb table, and some are missing; sequencing was by immunoSEQ multiplex PCR. The sample lists a few hundred thousand clones; about 86% were seen once. The sequence came from a woman aged 50 to 65 who had recovered from COVID-19. The specimen sequenced was PBMCs or T cells enriched from blood (not recorded which). The chain is built from TRBV30 and TRBJ1-2; D not resolved. CDR3 DNA: TGTGCCTGGAGTGAGGCGGGCTATGGCTACACCTTC. This sequence encodes CAWSEAGYGYTF.